One TCR beta chain is described in this entry. The data originate from a study of blood T cell repertoires in COVID-19. Seattle participants joined during active infection and were tracked over time. Methods used by the authors: Using reference gene primer amplification, nucleated cell counts were estimated. Profiled with immunoSEQ multiplex PCR; TCRdb holds only in-frame clones, not every one. D and trimming were read from the DNA, whereas the V and J calls and clone size are those reported in that table. This table holds roughly 460,000 clones, roughly 89% found once. The CDR3 extends over 15 amino acids. Germline V gene lookup returns CDR1 SGHTA and CDR2 FQGNSA. V was pared by 4 bases and J by 0 bases, with 5 bases of the junction left unmatched.

The receptor comes from a young man with COVID-19, enrolled during active disease. V is TRBV7-2 and J is TRBJ1-1, with 7 positions matching TRBD1. Source material: peripheral blood. The CDR3 region has the DNA TGTGCCAGCAGCTGGACAGGTGGGGTGAACACTGAAGCTTTCTTT. As protein: CASSWTGGVNTEAFF.